The 11 T cell receptor beta chains below were found in one sample sequenced in a study of cytomegalovirus exposure and HLA in healthy donors. PCR was performed using 60 Vbeta and 13 Jbeta primers. Data came from immunoSEQ multiplex PCR; TCRdb stores just in-frame clones and leaves some out. This table holds around 26,000 clones. The sample taken for sequencing was PBMCs. All receptors derive from a male donor in good health and CMV-seropositive.

The CDR3 reads CASSPTGTPTGELFF. CDR3 coding DNA: TGTGCCAGCTCACCCACCGGGACACCCACCGGGGAGCTGTTTTTT. The chain is built from TRBV18 and TRBJ2-2; D perhaps matches TRBD1 (6 bases). V lost 3 bases, J lost 4 bases, and 12 bases lay in between. CDR1 is KGHSH and CDR2 is LQKENI in the germline V gene. The length of the CDR3 is 15 residues.

The chain is built from TRBV5-1 and TRBJ1-2; 7 positions agree with TRBD1. Germline V gene data show CDR1 as SGHRS and CDR2 as YFSETQ. This CDR3 contains 16 residues. V trimming: 4 bases; J trimming: 4 bases; junction bases outside the gene matches: 13. The CDR3 coding sequence is TGCGCCAGCAGCCCGCGGACAGGAGCCCGATTCTATGGCTACACCTTC. Translation gives CASSPRTGARFYGYTF.

The rearrangement links TRBV27 to TRBJ2-1, with D maybe TRBD1 (5 bases). Trimming left V 5 bases short and J 3 bases short, with 8 bases between. Looked up from germline, CDR1 is MNHEY and CDR2 is SMNVEV (reference sequence). CDR3 size: 13 residues. The CDR3 bases are TGTGCCAGCAGTCCGACAGTCTACAATGAGCAGTTCTTC. It encodes CASSPTVYNEQFF.

The rearrangement links TRBV30 to TRBJ2-2; 10 bases fit TRBD1. Germline V gene lookup returns CDR1 GTSNPN and CDR2 SVGIG (reference sequence). The CDR3 has 13 amino acids. With V trimmed by 4 bases and J by 5 bases, 1 base remained unmatched. The CDR3 sequence: CAWKGQGTGELFF. CDR3 bases: TGTGCCTGGAAGGGACAGGGGACCGGGGAGCTGTTTTTT. The variable domain in full, completed from reference TRBV30 and TRBJ2-2, reads SQTIHQWPATLVQPVGSPLSLECTVEGTSNPNLYWYRQAAGRGLQLLFYSVGIGQISSEVPQNLSASRPQDRQFILSSKKLLLSDSGFYLCAWKGQGTGELFFGEGSRLTVL.

The chain employs TRBV7-6 and TRBJ2-7, with 13 nucleotides matching TRBD2. Germline-derived CDR1 and CDR2 are SGHVS and FNYEAQ. V shed 5 bases and J 3 bases; nucleotides not matched to a gene: 7. The CDR3 extends over 16 amino acids. The chain's CDR3 is CASSIHGLAGDYEQYF. CDR3 DNA sequence: TGTGCCAGCAGCATTCACGGACTAGCGGGAGACTACGAGCAGTACTTC. The full variable domain, its missing parts supplied by reference TRBV7-6 and TRBJ2-7, is GAGVSQSPRYKVTKRGQDVALRCDPISGHVSLYWYRQALGQGPEFLTYFNYEAQQDKSGLPNDRFSAERPEGSISTLTIQRTEQRDSAMYRCASSIHGLAGDYEQYFGPGTRLTVT.

As regards this clone: The germline gene is not matched at one end of the junction; a read error may be the cause. This chain connects TRBV7-7 to TRBJ2-4; D is uncertain. The CDR3 totals 12 residues. In germline, CDR1 is SSHAT, CDR2 FNYEAQ (reference sequence). Written as DNA, the CDR3 is TGTGCTAGCAGCTTGTCAGTGGACATTCAGTACTTC. Protein: CASSLSVDIQYF.

CDR3 in DNA: TGTGCCAGCACCCTTTCGCGGGGACTAGTAAATGAGCAGTTCTTC. As protein: CASTLSRGLVNEQFF. The V gene is TRBV27, the J gene TRBJ2-1; 8 nucleotides agree with TRBD2. V lost 7 bases and J lost 7; bases outside the gene matches: 12. The CDR3 extends over 15 amino acids. CDR1 and CDR2 from the germline V gene are MNHEY and SMNVEV (reference sequence).

The chain carries TRBV2 and TRBJ1-1; tentative D call: TRBD1 (5 bases). With 4 bases removed from V and 2 bases from J, the gap between germline ends came to 11 bases. The CDR3 loop spans 14 amino acids. Germline CDR1 reads SNHLY; CDR2 reads FYNNEI. The CDR3 DNA follows: TGTGCCAGCAGTGGGCTACAGGCTAACACTGAAGCTTTCTTT. This sequence encodes CASSGLQANTEAFF.

The gene calls are TRBV28 and TRBJ2-7, with 12 bases fitting TRBD2. V shed 2 bases and J 2 bases; nucleotides not matched to a gene: 4. The length of the CDR3 is 16 residues. Germline CDR1 and CDR2: MDHEN and SYDVKM. CDR3 bases: TGTGCCAGCAGTTTAAGTCTAGCGGGAGGGGCCTACGAGCAGTACTTC. Protein: CASSLSLAGGAYEQYF.

This sequence joins TRBV6-1 and TRBJ2-1; TRBD2 matches 11 bases. Losses at the gene ends were 1 base for V and 9 bases for J; bases not matched to a gene: 5. Germline CDR1 MNHNS, CDR2 SASEGT. The CDR3 is 15 amino acids. The chain's CDR3 is CASSEVIAGGGEQFF. In DNA form, the CDR3 reads TGTGCCAGCAGTGAAGTAATAGCGGGGGGGGGTGAGCAGTTCTTC.

This chain connects TRBV6-1 to TRBJ1-2, with 10 nucleotides matching TRBD1. The CDR3 runs to 13 residues. Germline V CDR1 and CDR2: MNHNS, SASEGT. V was pared by 1 base and J by 7 bases, with 0 bases of the junction left unmatched. The CDR3 sequence is CASSEGTGGGYTF. In nucleotides, the CDR3 is TGTGCCAGCAGTGAAGGGACAGGGGGTGGCTACACCTTC.